There are a few counts of the clone carrying this T cell receptor beta chain. The CDR3 sequence is 15 residues long. V was trimmed by 0 bases and J by 9 bases, leaving 15 bases between them. Germline CDR1 and CDR2: MNHEY and SMNVEV (reference sequence). The sample originates from a study of human T cells and chemical hapten exposure. Time point specified: patch test 1, 2 weeks after DPC sensitization. The treatment was: therapeutic diphenylcyclopropenone sensitization with weekly scalp DPC. The authors' processing: Sample TCR totals centred on a median of around 93,000, ranging about 20,000 to 690,600. MiXCR, run by TCRdb on the RACE reads, gives a single entry per CDR3 protein. V and J calls and clone size were set by TCRdb, not the authors. The sample holds some 380,000 distinct CDR3 sequences, approximately 5.1% seen once.

The receptor comes from a woman in her 50s with alopecia areata. Some clones in this sample may be carry-over from other donors' samples. Sequences were derived from whole blood, sampled in connection with sensitization to the hapten diphenylcyclopropenone (DPC). The V and J genes are TRBV27 and TRBJ2-1, with D possibly being TRBD2 (6 bases). The CDR3 here is CASSLSGRGISEQFF. The CDR3 region has the DNA TGTGCCAGCAGTTTATCCGGGCGGGGCATTTCTGAGCAGTTCTTC.